A few counts support the clone carrying this T cell receptor beta chain. Its antigen is currently unknown. The CDR3 contains 16 residues. Germline V gene lookup returns CDR1 MGHRA and CDR2 YSYEKL. Trimming shortened V by 1 base and J by 1 base, and 11 bases separated the two germline ends. TCRdb independently ran MiXCR on the 5' RACE reads; one entry per CDR3 protein. The repertoire includes roughly 260,000 distinct CDR3 sequences, roughly 15% of them detected once, and approximately 3.4% sits in the top ten. This sample is part of a study of T-cell memory formation after mild COVID-19. Study results and limitations: Day 15 to 85 contracting clones showed balanced CD4/CD8; later expanders leaned CD4+.

The TCR originated in a man aged 18 to 30 who had mild COVID-19 (a few samples of this study predate the infection). Cell type and time point are not known. The chain is built from TRBV4-1 and TRBJ1-5; tentatively, D is TRBD1 (6 bases). What was sequenced was PBMCs or a T cell subset sorted from them (not recorded which). CDR3: CASSQVGQGSNQPQHF. CDR3 DNA sequence: TGCGCCAGCAGCCAAGTAGGGCAGGGGAGCAATCAGCCCCAGCATTTT.